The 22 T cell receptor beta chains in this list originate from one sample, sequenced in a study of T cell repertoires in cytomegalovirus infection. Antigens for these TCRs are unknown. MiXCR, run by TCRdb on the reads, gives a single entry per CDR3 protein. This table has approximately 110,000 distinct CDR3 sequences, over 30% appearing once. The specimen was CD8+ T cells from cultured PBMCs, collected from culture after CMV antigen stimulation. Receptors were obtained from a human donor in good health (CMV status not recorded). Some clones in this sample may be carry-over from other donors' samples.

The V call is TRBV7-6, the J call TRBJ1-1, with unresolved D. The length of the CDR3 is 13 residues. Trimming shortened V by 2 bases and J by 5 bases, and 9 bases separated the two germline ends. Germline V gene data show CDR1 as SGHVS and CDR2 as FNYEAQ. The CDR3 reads CASSLTGLTEAFF. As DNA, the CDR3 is TGTGCCAGCAGCTTAACTGGACTTACTGAAGCTTTCTTT.

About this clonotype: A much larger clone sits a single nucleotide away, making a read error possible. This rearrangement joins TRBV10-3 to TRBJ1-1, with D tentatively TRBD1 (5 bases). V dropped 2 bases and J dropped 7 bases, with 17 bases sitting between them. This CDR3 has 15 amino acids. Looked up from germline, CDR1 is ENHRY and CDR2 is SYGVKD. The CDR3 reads CAISENGWGSREAFF. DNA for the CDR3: TGTGCCATCAGTGAGAACGGGTGGGGGTCCCGTGAAGCTTTCTTT.

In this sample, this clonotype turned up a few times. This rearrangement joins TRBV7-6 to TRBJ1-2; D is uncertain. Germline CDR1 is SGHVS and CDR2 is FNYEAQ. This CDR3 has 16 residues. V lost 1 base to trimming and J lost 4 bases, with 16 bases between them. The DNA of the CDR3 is TGTGCCAGCAGCTTAGTCTCGGGGTTTAGGTTCTATGGCTACACCTTC. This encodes CASSLVSGFRFYGYTF. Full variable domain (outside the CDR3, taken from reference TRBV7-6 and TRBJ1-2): GAGVSQSPRYKVTKRGQDVALRCDPISGHVSLYWYRQALGQGPEFLTYFNYEAQQDKSGLPNDRFSAERPEGSISTLTIQRTEQRDSAMYRCASSLVSGFRFYGYTFGSGTRLTVV.

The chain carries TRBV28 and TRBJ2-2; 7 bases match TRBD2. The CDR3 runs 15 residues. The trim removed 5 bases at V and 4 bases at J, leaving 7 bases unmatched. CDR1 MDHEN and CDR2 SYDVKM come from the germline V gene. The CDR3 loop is CASSPRGGSTGELFF. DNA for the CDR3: TGTGCCAGCAGTCCGAGGGGAGGGTCCACCGGGGAGCTGTTTTTT.

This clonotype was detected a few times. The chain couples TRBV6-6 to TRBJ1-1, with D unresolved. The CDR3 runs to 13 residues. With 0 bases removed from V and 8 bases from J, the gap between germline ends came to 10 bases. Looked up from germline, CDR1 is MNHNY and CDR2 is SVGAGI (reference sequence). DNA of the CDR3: TGTGCCAGCAGTTACTCGGCCGCAGTGGAAGCTTTCTTT. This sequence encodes CASSYSAAVEAFF.

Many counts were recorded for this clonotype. CDR3 DNA sequence: TGTGCCAGCAGCTTAGGGGTTACAGTTCACACCGGGGAGCTGTTTTTT. This codes for CASSLGVTVHTGELFF. The chain is built from TRBV7-6 and TRBJ2-2, with no clear D. Germline CDR1 reads SGHVS; CDR2 reads FNYEAQ. V gave up 1 base and J gave up 3 bases, with 12 bases separating them. CDR3 size: 16 residues.

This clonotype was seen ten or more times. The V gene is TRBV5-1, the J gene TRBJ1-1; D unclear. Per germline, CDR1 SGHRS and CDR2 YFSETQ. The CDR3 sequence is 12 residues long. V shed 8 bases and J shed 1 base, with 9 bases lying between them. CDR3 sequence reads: CASSMGNTEAFF. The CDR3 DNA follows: TGCGCCAGTTCGATGGGGAACACTGAAGCTTTCTTT. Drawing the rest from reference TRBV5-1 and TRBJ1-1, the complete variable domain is KAGVTQTPRYLIKTRGQQVTLSCSPISGHRSVSWYQQTPGQGLQFLFEYFSETQRNKGNFPGRFSGRQFSNSRSEMNVSTLELGDSALYLCASSMGNTEAFFGQGTRLTVV.

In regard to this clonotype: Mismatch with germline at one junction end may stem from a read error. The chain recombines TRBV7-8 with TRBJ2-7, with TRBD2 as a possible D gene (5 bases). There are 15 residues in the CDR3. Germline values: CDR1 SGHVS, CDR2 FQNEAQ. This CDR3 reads CASSLAWMEAYEQYF. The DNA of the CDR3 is TGTGCCAGCAGCTTAGCGTGGATGGAGGCTTACGAGCAGTACTTT.

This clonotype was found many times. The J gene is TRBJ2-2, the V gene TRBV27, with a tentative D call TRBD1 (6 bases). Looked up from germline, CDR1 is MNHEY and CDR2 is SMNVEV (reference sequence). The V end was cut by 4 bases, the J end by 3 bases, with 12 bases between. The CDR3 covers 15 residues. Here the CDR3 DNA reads TGTGCCAGCAGTTCCGACAGGCCTCACACCGGGGAGCTGTTTTTT. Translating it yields CASSSDRPHTGELFF.

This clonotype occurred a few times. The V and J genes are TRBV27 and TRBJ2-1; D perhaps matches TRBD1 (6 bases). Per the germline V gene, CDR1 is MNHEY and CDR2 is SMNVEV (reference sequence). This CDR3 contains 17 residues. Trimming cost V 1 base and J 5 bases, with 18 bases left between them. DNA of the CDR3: TGTGCCAGCAGTTTATTCCCCATCCGGGACACAGACAATGAGCAGTTCTTC. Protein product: CASSLFPIRDTDNEQFF.

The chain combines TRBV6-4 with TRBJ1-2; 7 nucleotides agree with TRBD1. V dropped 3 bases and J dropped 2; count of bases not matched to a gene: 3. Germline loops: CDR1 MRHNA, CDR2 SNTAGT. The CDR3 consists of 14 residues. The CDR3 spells CASSEQQGNYGYTF. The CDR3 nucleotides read TGTGCCAGCAGTGAACAACAGGGGAACTATGGCTACACCTTC.

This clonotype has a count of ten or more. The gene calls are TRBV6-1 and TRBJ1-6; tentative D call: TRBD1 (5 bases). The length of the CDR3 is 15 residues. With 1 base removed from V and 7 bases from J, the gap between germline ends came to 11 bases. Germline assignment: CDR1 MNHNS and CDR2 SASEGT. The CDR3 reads CASSEGGGGNSPLHF. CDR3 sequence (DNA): TGTGCCAGCAGTGAAGGCGGGGGGGGAAATTCACCCCTCCACTTT.

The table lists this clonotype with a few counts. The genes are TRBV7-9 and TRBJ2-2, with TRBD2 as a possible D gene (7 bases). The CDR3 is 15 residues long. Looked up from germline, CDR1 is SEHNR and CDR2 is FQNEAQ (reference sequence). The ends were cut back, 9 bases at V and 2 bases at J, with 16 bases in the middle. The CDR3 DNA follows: TGTGCCAGTCATTTGACGGGGGGCAACACCGGGGAGCTGTTTTTT. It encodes CASHLTGGNTGELFF.

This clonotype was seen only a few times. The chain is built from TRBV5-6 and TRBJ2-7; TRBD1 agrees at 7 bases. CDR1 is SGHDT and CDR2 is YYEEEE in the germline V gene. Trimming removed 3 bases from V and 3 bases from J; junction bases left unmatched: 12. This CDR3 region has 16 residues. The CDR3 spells CASSSYRTGVNYEQYF. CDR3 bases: TGTGCCAGCAGCTCCTACCGGACAGGAGTAAACTACGAGCAGTACTTC.

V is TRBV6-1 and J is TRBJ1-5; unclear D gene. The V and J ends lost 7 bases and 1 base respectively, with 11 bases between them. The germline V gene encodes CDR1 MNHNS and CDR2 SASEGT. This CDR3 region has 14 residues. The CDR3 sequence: CASTTAFSNQPQHF. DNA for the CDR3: TGTGCCAGCACCACAGCCTTCAGCAATCAGCCCCAGCATTTT.

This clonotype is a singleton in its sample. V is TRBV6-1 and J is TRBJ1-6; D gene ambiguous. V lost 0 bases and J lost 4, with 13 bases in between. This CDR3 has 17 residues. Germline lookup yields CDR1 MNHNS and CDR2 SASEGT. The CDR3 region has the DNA TGTGCCAGCAGTGAAGCAACGGCGGACTCTTATAATTCACCCCTCCACTTT. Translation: CASSEATADSYNSPLHF.

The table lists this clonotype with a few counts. DNA for the CDR3: TGCAGCGTCCTGGGGGGCGCGAATGCTGAAGCTTTCTTT. Its translation is CSVLGGANAEAFF. The rearrangement links TRBV29-1 to TRBJ1-1; TRBD1 might be the D (6 bases). Per the germline V gene, CDR1 is SQVTM and CDR2 is ANQGSEA. The V and J ends lost 6 bases and 6 bases respectively, with 17 bases between them. The CDR3 consists of 13 residues.

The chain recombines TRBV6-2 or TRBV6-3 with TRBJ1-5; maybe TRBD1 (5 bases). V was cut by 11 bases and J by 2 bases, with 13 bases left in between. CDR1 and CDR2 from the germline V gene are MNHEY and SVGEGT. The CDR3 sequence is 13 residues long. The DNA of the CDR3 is TGTGCCGGGTCGGGGGGAGGCAATCAGCCCCAGCATTTT. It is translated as CAGSGGGNQPQHF.

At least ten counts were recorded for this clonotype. In DNA form, the CDR3 reads TGTGCCAGCAGCTTTTTGGAGGGTGAAGCTTTCTTT. This encodes CASSFLEGEAFF. This rearrangement joins TRBV7-6 to TRBJ1-1; no reliable D call. V was pared by 3 bases and J by 7 bases, with 9 bases between. CDR1 SGHVS and CDR2 FNYEAQ come from the germline V gene. This CDR3 is built from 12 residues.

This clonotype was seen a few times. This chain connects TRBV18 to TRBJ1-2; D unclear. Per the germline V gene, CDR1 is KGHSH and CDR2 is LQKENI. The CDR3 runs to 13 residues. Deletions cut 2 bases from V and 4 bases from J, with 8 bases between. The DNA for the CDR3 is TGTGCCAGCTCACCAGGGAGTATCTATGGCTACACCTTC. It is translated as CASSPGSIYGYTF.

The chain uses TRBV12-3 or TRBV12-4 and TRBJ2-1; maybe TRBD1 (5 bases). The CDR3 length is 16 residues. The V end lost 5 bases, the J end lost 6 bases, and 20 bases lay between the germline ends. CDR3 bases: TGTGCCAGCAGTCCCAAATCGGACACCCGAGGCAATGAGCAGTTCTTC. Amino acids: CASSPKSDTRGNEQFF.

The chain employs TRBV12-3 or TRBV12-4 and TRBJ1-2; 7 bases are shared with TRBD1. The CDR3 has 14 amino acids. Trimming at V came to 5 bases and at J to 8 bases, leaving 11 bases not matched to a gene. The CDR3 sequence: CASSPTTGSGGYTF. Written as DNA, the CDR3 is TGTGCCAGCAGTCCGACGACAGGGAGTGGGGGCTACACCTTC.